Listed below are T cell receptor beta chains from one sample, sequenced in a study of Tregs in tolerant kidney transplant recipients. This table comes from immunoSEQ multiplex PCR, and its TCRdb copy is limited to in-frame clones, with some not included. The sample includes about 77,000 clones, around 98% of them seen just once. Sequenced here: CD4+ T cells from blood, sampled before the transplant. The receptors stem from a human donor who received a combined kidney and bone marrow transplant. The CDR3 runs from the conserved cysteine through the conserved F or W. The order of the fields is D gene, clone size, J gene, V gene, CDR3 DNA, CDR3 protein. The D gene is left open where the match is weak. Rows may omit the clone size; those that give it use once, few, many or a size class.

- | - | TRBJ2-3 | TRBV7-2 | TGTGCCAGCAGTTACTCCCCTTTCGGAGGGGCCATCTCGAGGTATTTT | CASSYSPFGGAISRYF
- | - | TRBJ2-7 | TRBV5-6 | TGTGCCAGCAGCTTGTGGAGGGGGCATGGCGAGCAGTACTTC | CASSLWRGHGEQYF
- | - | TRBJ1-4 | TRBV6-6 | TGTGCCAGCAGTTACTCGGGGCTGGCTAATGAAAAACTGTTTTTT | CASSYSGLANEKLFF
- | - | TRBJ2-6 | TRBV21-1 | TGTGCCAGCAGCAAAAGAGTCTCTGGGGCCAACGTCCTGACTTTC | CASSKRVSGANVLTF
- | - | TRBJ2-5 | TRBV19 | TGTGCCAGTAGTCCTCAGCGGGTGCAAGAGACCCAGTACTTC | CASSPQRVQETQYF
- | once | TRBJ2-1 | TRBV7-2 | TGTGCCAGCAGCTTAGGGCCATGGGCGAGCTCCTACAATGAGCAGTTCTTC | CASSLGPWASSYNEQFF
- | - | TRBJ2-7 | TRBV5-1 | TGCGCCAGCAGCCAACAGGACACCTACGAGCAGTACTTC | CASSQQDTYEQYF
TRBD1 | - | TRBJ2-4 | TRBV7-2 | TGTGCCAGCAGCCGGCCGGGACAGGGGACCAAAAACATTCAGTACTTC | CASSRPGQGTKNIQYF
- | - | TRBJ2-3 | TRBV21-1 | TGTGCCAGCAGCAAGGGAGAGGGACAGTGCACAGATACGCAGTATTTT | CASSKGEGQCTDTQYF
- | - | TRBJ2-7 | TRBV5-4 | TGTGCCAGCAGCTCTGAGGTGATCTACGAGCAGTACTTC | CASSSEVIYEQYF
TRBD1 | - | TRBJ2-7 | TRBV5-5 | TGTGCCAGCAGCTTGTTCGGGGGACAGGGCTACGAGCAGTACTTC | CASSLFGGQGYEQYF
- | few | TRBJ1-5 | TRBV5-4 | TGTGCCAGCAGCTTTGCAAAGGGAGCCCAGCATTTT | CASSFAKGAQHF
TRBD2 | - | TRBJ2-3 | TRBV7-8 | TGTGCCAGCAGGGGACGTCGGGGGACTAGCGGGGTCACAGATACGCAGTATTTT | CASRGRRGTSGVTDTQYF
- | - | TRBJ1-1 | TRBV5-1 | TGCGCCAGCAGCTTCGGTGCGGGAAAGGGCACTGAAGCTTTCTTT | CASSFGAGKGTEAFF
TRBD1 | - | TRBJ1-6 | TRBV4-1 | TGCGCCAGCAGCCTGTTTCGGACAGGGATACAAAGAATAGGTCCGAATTCACCCCTCCACTTT | CASSLFRTGIQRIGPNSPLHF
TRBD2 | - | TRBJ2-5 | TRBV30 | TGTGCCTGGAGTGTGGGGACTAGCGTGGAGACCCAGTACTTC | CAWSVGTSVETQYF
TRBD2 | - | TRBJ2-7 | TRBV28 | TGTGCCAGCAGTTTAAGCGGGGCGACCTACGACGAGCAGTACTTC | CASSLSGATYDEQYF
- | - | TRBJ2-7 | TRBV11-2 | TGTGCCAGCAGCCCAACCCTAACAGGGGGGGCCTACGAGCAGTACTTC | CASSPTLTGGAYEQYF
TRBD1 | once | TRBJ2-6 | TRBV6-1 | TGTGCCAGCAGTGAAGAGGGACAGGGAAGCTCTGGGGCCAACGTCCTGACTTTC | CASSEEGQGSSGANVLTF
TRBD1 | once | TRBJ2-7 | TRBV7-7 | TGTGCCAGCAGCCCCGGGACAGGGAAAGGGTACGAGCAGTACTTC | CASSPGTGKGYEQYF
- | - | TRBJ2-5 | TRBV1 | TGCACCAGCAGCCAAGAATCTAGCGGAGGAGGGGGAGAGACCCAGTACTTC | CTSSQESSGGGGETQYF
TRBD1 | once | TRBJ2-1 | TRBV6-1 | TGTGCCAGCAGCGCCCCCGGGACAGGCACCAATGAGCAGTTCTTC | CASSAPGTGTNEQFF
- | once | TRBJ1-2 | TRBV28 | TGTGCCAGCAGATCTTCCTATGGCTACACCTTC | CASRSSYGYTF
TRBD2 | - | TRBJ2-3 | TRBV4-2 | TGTGCCAGCAGCCAAGTCCTAGCGGGAGGGCCAGATACGCAGTATTTT | CASSQVLAGGPDTQYF
TRBD2 | - | TRBJ2-2 | TRBV4-3 | TGCGCCAGCAGCCAAGATATGACTAGCCTTGCGAACACCGGGGAGCTGTTTTTT | CASSQDMTSLANTGELFF
TRBD1 | - | TRBJ1-2 | TRBV14 | TGTGCCAGCAGCCAAGATCCTGGGACAGGGGGCGTCCTTATCTATGGCTACACCTTC | CASSQDPGTGGVLIYGYTF
TRBD2 | - | TRBJ2-1 | TRBV9 | TGTGCCAGCAGCGTAGTAGGTTCTAGCGGGATTCGCGGACCGTACAATGAGCAGTTCTTC | CASSVVGSSGIRGPYNEQFF
TRBD1 | - | TRBJ1-5 | TRBV5-1 | TGCGCCAGCAGCTTGGGACAGGGGGGCCATCAGCCCCAGCATTTT | CASSLGQGGHQPQHF
- | once | TRBJ1-5 | TRBV5-4 | TGTGCCAGCAGCTTGGGAGGGAGTAGCAATCAGCCCCAGCATTTT | CASSLGGSSNQPQHF
TRBD1 | - | TRBJ1-4 | TRBV6-6 | TGTGCCAGCAGTTACCGAGGACGGACAGGGGAAAAACTGTTTTTT | CASSYRGRTGEKLFF
- | once | TRBJ1-1 | TRBV18 | TGTGCCAGCTCACCATCTTCGGTCACTGAAGCTTTCTTT | CASSPSSVTEAFF
- | - | TRBJ1-6 | TRBV5-1 | TGCGCCAGCAGCTTGGAGGGGTGGTCCTATAATTCACCCCTCCACTTT | CASSLEGWSYNSPLHF
- | - | TRBJ2-7 | TRBV2 | TGTGCCAGCACCCCGGACTTTTCCTACGAGCAGTACTTC | CASTPDFSYEQYF
- | - | TRBJ2-3 | TRBV11-3 | TGTGCCAGCAGCTTAGCTTGGGGCAGGGACACAGATACGCAGTATTTT | CASSLAWGRDTDTQYF
- | - | TRBJ2-7 | TRBV27 | TGTGCCAGCAGTTTGGCCGATCGGACGGGGAGCTCCTACGAGCAGTACTTC | CASSLADRTGSSYEQYF
TRBD2 | - | TRBJ2-5 | TRBV11-1 | TGTGCCAGCAGCTTCTCCCCTATCGGGGGGAGTGGTGGAGAGACCCAGTACTTC | CASSFSPIGGSGGETQYF
- | once | TRBJ1-4 | TRBV5-1 | TGCGCCAGCAGCCATACAGGGATAGATGAAAAACTGTTTTTT | CASSHTGIDEKLFF
TRBD1 | - | TRBJ1-2 | TRBV4-3 | TGCGCCAGCAGCCAACCGGACAGGCCCTGGGGCTACACCTTC | CASSQPDRPWGYTF
- | - | TRBJ2-7 | TRBV2 | TGTGCCAGCAGTCTACAGGTGACCTACGAGCAGTACTTC | CASSLQVTYEQYF
- | - | TRBJ1-6 | TRBV5-1 | TGCGCCAGCAGGCCCAACATAGGGGCCAATAATTCACCCCTCCACTTT | CASRPNIGANNSPLHF